The clone carrying this T cell receptor (beta chain) was counted ten times or more. One entry per CDR3 protein results from TCRdb running MiXCR on the RACE reads. The profile shows about 360,000 distinct CDR3 sequences, about 7% of them singletons. These data originate in a study of human T cells and chemical hapten exposure. Looking at the study overall: Patches with 0.01% DPC went on the upper back, and the tests were read at 6 days.

Described time point: patch test 1, 2 weeks after DPC sensitization. Treatment here: therapeutic diphenylcyclopropenone sensitization with weekly scalp DPC. Patches went on only after blood had been drawn each time. V was trimmed by 0 bases and J by 1 base, leaving 4 bases between them. This CDR3 comprises 14 residues. Germline CDR1 is SNHLY and CDR2 is FYNNEI. The receptor was derived from a woman in her late teens or twenties with alopecia areata. Some clones in this sample may be carry-over from other donors' samples. V usage is TRBV2 and J usage is TRBJ1-3; D is undetermined. This material consisted of whole blood, taken in connection with sensitization to the hapten diphenylcyclopropenone (DPC). CDR3 coding DNA: TGTGCCAGCAGTGAAGCGTCTTCTGGAAACACCATATATTTT. It translates to CASSEASSGNTIYF.